One and the same sample provided the 25 T cell receptor beta chains below, sequenced in a study of beta chain features in type 1 diabetes. Reverse transcription of all isolated RNA meant that expressed TCRB transcripts were sequenced. Using immunoSEQ multiplex PCR, the repertoire was profiled, and TCRdb retains in-frame clones only, with some absent. The data hold about half a million clones, with roughly 11% observed a single time. Input material: naive CD4+ T cells from blood. Receptor source: a woman aged 18-30 years in good health.

This clone was detected only a few times. The J gene is TRBJ1-5, the V gene TRBV4-2; the D gene is possibly TRBD1 (5 bases). The V end lost 1 base, the J end lost 2 bases, and 15 bases lay between the germline ends. The CDR3 covers 17 residues. CDR1 and CDR2 (germline): LGHNA, YNFKEQ. The DNA of the CDR3 is TGTGCCAGCAGCCAAGCGGTCAGGGTATGGGGCAATCAGCCCCAGCATTTT. Its translation: CASSQAVRVWGNQPQHF.

This clone was found a few times. The chain recombines TRBV5-1 with TRBJ2-1; D is unclear. Trimming left V 3 bases short and J 0 bases short, with 13 bases between. This CDR3 contains 16 residues. The germline V gene has CDR1 SGHRS and CDR2 YFSETQ. CDR3 coding DNA: TGCGCCAGCAGCTCACCGCCACTGGGCTCCTACAATGAGCAGTTCTTC. Translating gives CASSSPPLGSYNEQFF.

The sample holds a few counts of this clone. The chain combines TRBV6-5 with TRBJ2-7; 9 bases map to TRBD1. Germline V CDR1 and CDR2: MNHEY, SVGAGI. Trimming cost V 6 bases and J 2 bases; bases outside gene matches: 8. The CDR3 has 15 amino acids. The CDR3 coding sequence is TGTGCCAGCAGACAGGGACAGGGAGCACCCTACGAGCAGTACGTC. It translates to CASRQGQGAPYEQYV.

The chain uses TRBV20-1 and TRBJ1-1; D is unresolved. The CDR3 length is 11 residues. Germline V lookup: CDR1 DFQATT, CDR2 SNEGSKA (reference sequence). V was pared by 6 bases and J by 3 bases, with 8 bases between. CDR3 amino acids: CSALDYTEAFF. The CDR3 nucleotides read TGCAGTGCCCTAGATTACACTGAAGCTTTCTTT.

The chain is built from TRBV7-9 and TRBJ2-7; no clear D. The V gene lost 0 bases and the J gene lost 1 base, with 10 bases spanning the gap. Germline-derived CDR1 and CDR2 are SEHNR and FQNEAQ (reference sequence). The CDR3 has 15 residues. The CDR3 nucleotides are TGTGCCAGCAGCTTAGCAGCAGGTCTTTCCTACGAGCAGTACTTC. Its translation is CASSLAAGLSYEQYF.

The genes are TRBV10-3 and TRBJ2-7; the D gene could be TRBD1 or TRBD2 (6 bases each). Trimming shortened V by 10 bases and J by 3 bases, and 16 bases separated the two germline ends. The CDR3 is 13 residues long. The germline gives CDR1 ENHRY, CDR2 SYGVKD. Here the CDR3 DNA reads TGTGCCACTACAGGGAGGCCGGACTACGAGCAGTACTTC. Translating it yields CATTGRPDYEQYF.

V and J are TRBV9 and TRBJ2-2, with 8 nucleotides matching TRBD1. J lost 2 bases, V lost 0 bases, and 6 bases had no gene match. CDR3 length equals 17 residues. Germline CDR1 and CDR2: SGDLS and YYNGEE. CDR3 bases: TGTGCCAGCAGCGTAGCCGGACAGGGATCAAACACCGGGGAGCTGTTTTTT. As protein: CASSVAGQGSNTGELFF.

The chain combines TRBV2 with TRBJ2-1, with D tentatively TRBD1 (6 bases). V gave up 2 bases and J gave up 7 bases, with 15 bases separating them. The CDR3 contains 15 residues. CDR1 and CDR2 (germline): SNHLY, FYNNEI. The CDR3 DNA reads TGTGCCAGCAGTGAACAGGGGATTCGAGGGAATGAGCAGTTCTTC. Protein product: CASSEQGIRGNEQFF.

This clone occurred a few times. J is TRBJ2-7 and V is TRBV5-4; TRBD2 matches 11 bases. Germline V gene sequence: CDR1 SGHNT, CDR2 YYREEE (reference sequence). This CDR3 has 15 amino acids. The J segment lost 4 bases and the V segment lost 4 bases, leaving 7 bases of the junction unmatched. The CDR3 is CASSPTSGSQYEQYF. CDR3 coding DNA: TGTGCCAGCAGCCCTACTAGCGGGAGTCAATACGAGCAGTACTTC. Looking up the rest from reference TRBV5-4 and TRBJ2-7 gives the full variable domain: ETGVTQSPTHLIKTRGQQVTLRCSSQSGHNTVSWYQQALGQGPQFIFQYYREEENGRGNFPPRFSGLQFPNYSSELNVNALELDDSALYLCASSPTSGSQYEQYFGPGTRLTVT.

The V and J genes are TRBV9 and TRBJ1-2; D unresolved. Germline CDR1 reads SGDLS; CDR2 reads YYNGEE. The CDR3 runs to 13 residues. The ends were cut back, 6 bases at V and 3 bases at J, with 12 bases in the middle. The CDR3 region is CASTPRGDYGYTF. CDR3 DNA sequence: TGTGCCAGCACCCCCCGTGGTGACTATGGCTACACCTTC.

The gene calls are TRBV5-8 and TRBJ2-4; D is tentatively TRBD1 or TRBD2 (5 bases each). V was pared by 4 bases and J by 5 bases, with 22 bases between. The germline V gene encodes CDR1 SGHTS and CDR2 YDEGEE. The CDR3 contains 17 residues. CDR3 DNA: TGTGCCAGCAGCCGAGACGCTCCCGGGGCAGTTCAAAACATTCAGTACTTC. As protein: CASSRDAPGAVQNIQYF.

This clone was detected only a few times. The chain couples TRBV6-6 to TRBJ1-6; tentatively, D is TRBD1 (6 bases). The CDR3 loop spans 15 amino acids. Per germline, CDR1 MNHNY and CDR2 SVGAGI (reference sequence). With 3 bases removed from V and 10 bases from J, the gap between germline ends came to 16 bases. The CDR3 is CASSYPGADQSPLHF. In DNA form, the CDR3 reads TGTGCCAGCAGTTATCCGGGGGCGGATCAATCACCCCTCCACTTT.

V and J are TRBV7-9 and TRBJ1-2; no clear D gene. With 2 bases removed from V and 8 bases from J, the gap between germline ends came to 9 bases. Germline V gene data show CDR1 as SEHNR and CDR2 as FQNEAQ (reference sequence). The CDR3 has 12 residues. The CDR3 here is CASSLSREGYTF. CDR3 DNA: TGTGCCAGCAGCTTATCGAGGGAAGGCTACACCTTC. Using reference TRBV7-9 and TRBJ1-2 for the parts outside the CDR3, the full variable domain is DTGVSQNPRHKITKRGQNVTFRCDPISEHNRLYWYRQTLGQGPEFLTYFQNEAQLEKSRLLSDRFSAERPKGSFSTLEIQRTEQGDSAMYLCASSLSREGYTFGSGTRLTVV.

The gene calls are TRBV19 and TRBJ2-1; 9 bases are a match to TRBD1. V gave up 5 bases and J gave up 4 bases; unmatched junction bases: 3. There are 14 residues in the CDR3. Germline CDR1 LNHDA, CDR2 SQIVND (reference sequence). CDR3 DNA: TGTGCCAGTAGTCAGACAGGGGGTTACAATGAGCAGTTCTTC. It codes for CASSQTGGYNEQFF.

This clone was seen many times. This chain connects TRBV29-1 to TRBJ1-2; unclear D gene. Germline CDR1 and CDR2: SQVTM and ANQGSEA. This CDR3 spans 13 amino acids. Trimming pared 2 bases from V and 8 bases from J, leaving 15 bases between. CDR3 bases: TGCAGCGTTGAAAAAACATCAGACGGCGGCTACACCTTC. Translating gives CSVEKTSDGGYTF.

This clone was seen only a few times. The CDR3 DNA reads TGTGCCAGCCAGGGCGGCGGTACGCAGTATTTT. It yields the protein CASQGGGTQYF. The rearrangement uses TRBV19 and TRBJ2-3; D may be TRBD1 (5 bases). V lost 9 bases and J lost 8, with 12 bases in between. The CDR3 spans 11 residues. From germline, CDR1 is LNHDA and CDR2 SQIVND (reference sequence).

The chain combines TRBV5-1 with TRBJ2-2; possibly TRBD1 for D (5 bases). Trimming removed 2 bases at V and 2 bases at J, with 10 bases between. The CDR3 loop spans 15 amino acids. From germline, CDR1 is SGHRS and CDR2 YFSETQ. The CDR3 region is CASSFGQGNTGELFF. The CDR3 bases are TGCGCCAGCAGCTTTGGTCAGGGAAACACCGGGGAGCTGTTTTTT. Supplemented by reference TRBV5-1 and TRBJ2-2, the full variable domain reads KAGVTQTPRYLIKTRGQQVTLSCSPISGHRSVSWYQQTPGQGLQFLFEYFSETQRNKGNFPGRFSGRQFSNSRSEMNVSTLELGDSALYLCASSFGQGNTGELFFGEGSRLTVL.

The chain carries TRBV9 and TRBJ1-4; no firm D call. There are 13 residues in the CDR3. V was trimmed by 3 bases and J by 3 bases, leaving 6 bases between them. Looked up from germline, CDR1 is SGDLS and CDR2 is YYNGEE. CDR3 protein: CASSGASNEKLFF. The DNA of the CDR3 is TGTGCCAGCAGCGGGGCTTCTAATGAAAAACTGTTTTTT.

V and J are TRBV19 and TRBJ1-2; D unresolved. V was trimmed by 3 bases and J by 4 bases, leaving 12 bases between them. This CDR3 has 14 amino acids. Germline V gene sequence: CDR1 LNHDA, CDR2 SQIVND (reference sequence). CDR3 nucleotide sequence: TGTGCCAGTAGTATCTATGGCTCCGTCTATGGCTACACCTTC. The encoded protein is CASSIYGSVYGYTF. Based on the CDR3 plus reference TRBV19 and TRBJ1-2, the full variable domain is DGGITQSPKYLFRKEGQNVTLSCEQNLNHDAMYWYRQDPGQGLRLIYYSQIVNDFQKGDIAEGYSVSREKKESFPLTVTSAQKNPTAFYLCASSIYGSVYGYTFGSGTRLTVV.

The chain uses TRBV7-9 and TRBJ1-1, with D unclear. The CDR3 contains 11 residues. CDR1 is SEHNR and CDR2 is FQNEAQ in the germline V gene (reference sequence). V was pared by 2 bases and J by 7 bases, with 5 bases between. The CDR3: CASSLRREAFF. Here the CDR3 DNA reads TGTGCCAGCAGCTTAAGGCGTGAAGCTTTCTTT. Full variable domain (rest looked up from reference TRBV7-9 and TRBJ1-1): DTGVSQNPRHKITKRGQNVTFRCDPISEHNRLYWYRQTLGQGPEFLTYFQNEAQLEKSRLLSDRFSAERPKGSFSTLEIQRTEQGDSAMYLCASSLRREAFFGQGTRLTVV.

This clone was detected a few times. The chain joins TRBV4-2 to TRBJ2-7; 8 bases map to TRBD1. After removal of 5 bases from V and 3 bases from J, the junction contained 9 bases not matched to a gene. This CDR3 comprises 15 residues. Germline V gene sequence: CDR1 LGHNA, CDR2 YNFKEQ. This CDR3 is CASSFGQGRDYEQYF. CDR3 DNA: TGTGCCAGCAGCTTCGGACAGGGTAGGGACTACGAGCAGTACTTC.

This clone turned up a few times. The chain couples TRBV4-1 to TRBJ1-2, with D possibly TRBD1 on 5 matching bases. Deletions cut 2 bases from V and 8 bases from J, with 21 bases between. This CDR3 contains 16 residues. Germline V CDR1 and CDR2: MGHRA, YSYEKL. CDR3 sequence (DNA): TGCGCCAGCAGCCAACCCGGGCGGGGCCGACGGGGAGGCTACACCTTC. Protein sequence: CASSQPGRGRRGGYTF.

This chain joins TRBV14 and TRBJ1-1; 7 bases line up with TRBD1. Per germline, CDR1 SGHDN and CDR2 FVKESK. V shed 4 bases, J shed 1 base, and the junction held 3 bases outside the gene matches. CDR3 size: 14 residues. In DNA, the CDR3 is TGTGCCAGCAGCCTGACAGGGAGGAACACTGAAGCTTTCTTT. Its protein product is CASSLTGRNTEAFF.

The V and J genes are TRBV27 and TRBJ2-1; 8 bases fit TRBD1. With V trimmed by 4 bases and J by 4 bases, 6 bases remained unmatched. In germline, CDR1 is MNHEY, CDR2 SMNVEV (reference sequence). This CDR3 is 15 amino acids long. CDR3 protein: CASSSQGAGYNEQFF. The CDR3 coding sequence is TGTGCCAGCAGTTCCCAGGGGGCAGGTTACAATGAGCAGTTCTTC.

The gene calls are TRBV29-1 and TRBJ1-6; perhaps TRBD1 as D (5 bases). There are 12 residues in the CDR3. Germline V gene lookup returns CDR1 SQVTM and CDR2 ANQGSEA. V was cut by 7 bases and J by 5 bases, with 9 bases left in between. The CDR3 loop is CSAQVDNSPLHF. The CDR3 DNA reads TGCAGCGCACAGGTGGATAATTCACCCCTCCACTTT.